The 18 T cell receptor beta chains below come from one sample, sequenced in a study of T cell repertoires in cytomegalovirus infection. The antigens these receptors bind are not known. TCRdb recomputed calls from the reads with MiXCR, one row per CDR3 protein. The table has approximately 1,000,000 distinct CDR3 sequences, 30% to 40% seen once. The starting material was cultured CD8+ T cells from PBMCs, obtained from culture after CMV antigen stimulation. The receptors originated from a human donor in good health (CMV status not recorded). Some clones in this sample may be carry-over from other donors' samples.

This clonotype has more than one count but fewer than ten. V gene TRBV25-1 combines with J gene TRBJ2-5; D is unclear. CDR1 and CDR2 from the germline V gene are MGHDK and SYGVNS. V lost 1 base and J lost 2, with 5 bases in between. The CDR3 is 13 amino acids. The CDR3 DNA reads as TGTGCCAGCAGTGAATGGGGACAAGAGACCCAGTACTTC. Translating it yields CASSEWGQETQYF.

The chain couples TRBV20-1 to TRBJ2-5, with 9 bases matching TRBD2. The CDR3 runs 15 residues. Per the germline V gene, CDR1 is DFQATT and CDR2 is SNEGSKA (reference sequence). V gave up 6 bases and J gave up 4 bases; unmatched junction bases: 12. The CDR3 DNA follows: TGCAGTGCAAAGGATCTAGCGGGGAGTTCAGAGACCCAGTACTTC. Translated: CSAKDLAGSSETQYF.

V gene TRBV9 combines with J gene TRBJ1-5, with 9 bases lining up with TRBD1. V shed 0 bases and J 4 bases; nucleotides not matched to a gene: 5. There are 16 residues in the CDR3. Per the germline V gene, CDR1 is SGDLS and CDR2 is YYNGEE. The CDR3 region is CASSVEGTGRNQPQHF. DNA of the CDR3: TGTGCCAGCAGCGTAGAAGGGACAGGGAGGAATCAGCCCCAGCATTTT.

J is TRBJ2-7 and V is TRBV28; TRBD2 aligns across 7 bases. This CDR3 comprises 15 residues. V was clipped by 2 bases and J by 0 bases; unmatched bases: 4. The germline CDR1 and CDR2 sequences are MDHEN and SYDVKM. CDR3 bases: TGTGCCAGCAGTTTAGCGGGAGAGAGCTCCTACGAGCAGTACGTC. Translating gives CASSLAGESSYEQYV.

The chain recombines TRBV9 with TRBJ1-3; D not resolved. The V and J ends lost 3 bases and 6 bases respectively, with 16 bases between them. Germline values: CDR1 SGDLS, CDR2 YYNGEE. The CDR3 covers 15 residues. CDR3 nucleotide sequence: TGTGCCAGCAGCGGAGGGTCCGCAAGACAAAACACCATATATTTT. It codes for CASSGGSARQNTIYF.

CDR3 sequence reads: CASSEWVSTDTQYF. For the CDR3, the DNA is TGTGCCAGCAGTGAATGGGTTAGCACAGATACGCAGTATTTT. This sequence joins TRBV2 and TRBJ2-3; no clear D. The V end lost 2 bases, the J end lost 0 bases, and 6 bases lay between the germline ends. Per the germline V gene, CDR1 is SNHLY and CDR2 is FYNNEI. CDR3 length: 14 residues. Supplemented by reference TRBV2 and TRBJ2-3, the full variable domain reads EPEVTQTPSHQVTQMGQEVILRCVPISNHLYFYWYRQILGQKVEFLVSFYNNEISEKSEIFDDQFSVERPDGSNFTLKIRSTKLEDSAMYFCASSEWVSTDTQYFGPGTRLTVL.

The chain uses TRBV4-1 and TRBJ2-1; D remains ambiguous. V lost 0 bases, J lost 4 bases, and 4 bases lay in between. The CDR3 has 13 amino acids. CDR1 and CDR2 from the germline V gene are MGHRA and YSYEKL. The CDR3 protein is CASSQDMYNEQFF. CDR3 sequence (DNA): TGCGCCAGCAGCCAAGATATGTACAATGAGCAGTTCTTC.

The CDR3 here is CASSEGQGPYEQYF. The CDR3 nucleotides are TGTGCCAGCAGCGAGGGACAGGGTCCCTACGAGCAGTACTTC. The chain combines TRBV3-1 with TRBJ2-7; 9 nucleotides match TRBD1. Germline trimming cut 5 bases from V and 2 bases from J; bases unmatched to any gene: 4. This CDR3 has 14 amino acids. CDR1 and CDR2 (germline): LGHDT, YNNKEL (reference sequence).

Notes on this clonotype: The junction departs from germline at one end; a sequencing error may be responsible. The chain carries TRBV7-4 and TRBJ1-6; D uncertain. The CDR3 is made up of 16 amino acids. The germline CDR1 and CDR2 sequences are SGHVT and SQSDAQ. CDR3: CTSSPRRNSYNSPLHF. The CDR3 DNA reads TGTACCAGCAGCCCCCGGCGGAACTCCTATAATTCACCCCTCCACTTT.

This chain connects TRBV13 to TRBJ2-7, with D possibly TRBD2 on 5 matching bases. The CDR3 length is 15 residues. Trimming took 5 bases from V and 2 from J, leaving 16 bases between them. Per germline, CDR1 PRHDT and CDR2 FYEKMQ (reference sequence). The CDR3: CASSPGLAIPYEQYF. The DNA of the CDR3 is TGTGCCAGCAGCCCGGGGTTAGCGATCCCCTACGAGCAGTACTTC.

The chain couples TRBV27 to TRBJ2-1, with D tentatively TRBD1 or TRBD2 (5 bases each). V was shortened by 9 bases and J by 3 bases, with 15 bases between the two germline ends. The CDR3 covers 14 residues. Per the germline V gene, CDR1 is MNHEY and CDR2 is SMNVEV (reference sequence). CDR3 bases: TGTGCCAGGAGAGGGACGGTCTACTACAATGAGCAGTTCTTC. Its translation is CARRGTVYYNEQFF.

This clonotype was recorded a few times. The chain combines TRBV27 with TRBJ2-3, with TRBD1 matching 7 bases. The germline V gene encodes CDR1 MNHEY and CDR2 SMNVEV (reference sequence). This CDR3 is 15 amino acids long. Trimming at V came to 3 bases and at J to 2 bases, leaving 5 bases not matched to a gene. CDR3 DNA sequence: TGTGCCAGCAGTTTTGAGGGGGCTAACACAGATACGCAGTATTTT. Its protein is CASSFEGANTDTQYF.

Only a few counts were recorded for this clonotype. The chain uses TRBV5-6 and TRBJ2-7, with D hard to call. The CDR3 extends over 16 amino acids. CDR1 is SGHDT and CDR2 is YYEEEE in the germline V gene. Trimming removed 3 bases at V and 1 base at J, with 17 bases between. CDR3 nucleotide sequence: TGTGCCAGCAGCTCCCCCGGCAGGTCTGCTTCCTACGAGCAGTACGTC. Translation gives CASSSPGRSASYEQYV.

This clonotype appeared once. The chain uses TRBV4-2 and TRBJ2-2, with D perhaps TRBD2 (6 bases). Germline CDR1 LGHNA, CDR2 YNFKEQ. Trimming cost V 1 base and J 8 bases, with 11 bases left between them. The CDR3 length is 14 residues. CDR3 in amino acids: CASSQGLAGGELFF. The DNA of the CDR3 is TGTGCCAGCAGCCAAGGGCTCGCGGGGGGGGAGCTGTTTTTT.

The CDR3 loop is CASSLEFTYGYTF. CDR3 coding DNA: TGTGCCAGCAGCTTAGAATTCACTTATGGCTACACCTTC. The rearrangement links TRBV7-6 to TRBJ1-2; no clear D. V shed 1 base and J shed 5 bases, with 8 bases lying between them. The CDR3 extends over 13 amino acids. CDR1 and CDR2 from the germline V gene are SGHVS and FNYEAQ.

CDR3 sequence (DNA): TGTGCCAGCAGTTTATTATTTGTCACTGAAGCTTTCTTT. It codes for CASSLLFVTEAFF. The rearrangement links TRBV28 to TRBJ1-1; D is undetermined. Germline CDR1 MDHEN, CDR2 SYDVKM. Trimming cost V 1 base and J 4 bases, with 7 bases left between them. This CDR3 has 13 amino acids.

The chain employs TRBV15 and TRBJ1-5; D remains ambiguous. Trimming pared 0 bases from V and 4 bases from J, leaving 13 bases between. This CDR3 is 16 amino acids long. CDR1 and CDR2 (germline): LNHNV, YYDKDF (reference sequence). The CDR3 sequence: CATSREWTVLNQPQHF. CDR3 coding DNA: TGTGCCACCAGCAGAGAATGGACGGTCTTAAATCAGCCCCAGCATTTT.

This clonotype came up a few times. V gene TRBV6-6 combines with J gene TRBJ2-5; D possibly corresponds to TRBD1 (5 bases). The CDR3 is 12 residues long. Germline CDR1 and CDR2: MNHNY and SVGAGI (reference sequence). V lost 6 bases and J 4 bases, leaving 9 bases between the germline ends. CDR3 sequence reads: CASSQGTETQYF. Written as DNA, the CDR3 is TGTGCCAGCAGCCAGGGAACAGAGACCCAGTACTTC.